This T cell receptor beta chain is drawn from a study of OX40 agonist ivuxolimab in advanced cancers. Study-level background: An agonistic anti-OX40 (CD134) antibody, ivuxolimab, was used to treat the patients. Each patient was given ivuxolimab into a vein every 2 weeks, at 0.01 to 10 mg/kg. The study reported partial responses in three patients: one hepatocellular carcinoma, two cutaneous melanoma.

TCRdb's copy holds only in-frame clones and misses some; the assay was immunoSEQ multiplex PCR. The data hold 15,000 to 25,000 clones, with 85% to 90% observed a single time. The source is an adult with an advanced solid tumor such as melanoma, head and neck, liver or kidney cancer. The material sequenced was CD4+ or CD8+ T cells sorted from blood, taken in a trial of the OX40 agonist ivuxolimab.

The DNA for the CDR3 is TGCGCCAGCAGCTTGACAGTCCAAGATTCACCCCTCCACTTT. Translating it yields CASSLTVQDSPLHF. The chain couples TRBV5-1 to TRBJ1-6; D remains unclear. This CDR3 is built from 14 residues. Trimming stripped 1 base from V and 8 bases from J, with 10 bases between. The germline V gene encodes CDR1 SGHRS and CDR2 YFSETQ. The variable domain in full, with the rest retrieved from reference TRBV5-1 and TRBJ1-6, is KAGVTQTPRYLIKTRGQQVTLSCSPISGHRSVSWYQQTPGQGLQFLFEYFSETQRNKGNFPGRFSGRQFSNSRSEMNVSTLELGDSALYLCASSLTVQDSPLHFGNGTRLTVT.